The rows below give T cell receptor beta chains drawn from one sample of a study of OX40 agonist ivuxolimab in advanced cancers. TCRdb keeps only in-frame clones here, not all; method: immunoSEQ multiplex PCR. The data contain 90,000 to 100,000 clones, 80% to 90% of them singletons. Sequencing used CD4+ or CD8+ T cells sorted from blood, obtained in a trial of the OX40 agonist ivuxolimab. The receptors were sampled from an adult with an advanced solid tumor such as melanoma, head and neck, liver or kidney cancer. The CDR3 runs from the conserved cysteine through the conserved F or W. D genes are given only for firm matches. Clone sizes are given selectively: once, few, many, or a class where the clone is expanded.

d_gene | j_gene | abundance | v_gene | CDR3aa | CDR3nt
. | TRBJ2-5 | . | TRBV6-1 | CASSELYSQETQYF | TGTGCCAGCAGTGAACTGTACAGCCAAGAGACCCAGTACTTC
. | TRBJ1-2 | . | TRBV19 | CASSLGGFPDGYTF | TGTGCCAGTAGTTTGGGCGGATTTCCGGATGGCTACACCTTC
. | TRBJ2-7 | . | TRBV28 | CASRDGTASYEQYF | TGTGCCAGCAGGGACGGGACGGCTTCCTACGAGCAGTACTTC
TRBD2 | TRBJ2-1 | . | TRBV5-1 | CASSLGGTSGSLYNEQFF | TGCGCCAGCAGCTTGGGGGGAACTAGCGGGAGTCTCTACAATGAGCAGTTCTTC
. | TRBJ1-2 | . | TRBV20-1 | CSASIYGYTF | TGCAGTGCCTCGATCTATGGCTACACCTTC
. | TRBJ2-2 | . | TRBV7-6 | CASSLGAGELFF | TGTGCCAGCAGCTTAGGGGCCGGGGAGCTGTTTTTT
. | TRBJ1-1 | . | TRBV7-9 | CASSLRGNTEAFF | TGTGCCAGCAGCTTAAGGGGGAACACTGAAGCTTTCTTT
. | TRBJ2-7 | . | TRBV29-1 | CSVDTFDEQYF | TGCAGCGTAGACACGTTCGACGAGCAGTACTTC
. | TRBJ1-1 | . | TRBV20-1 | CSALRTEAFF | TGCAGTGCCTTGAGGACTGAAGCTTTCTTT
. | TRBJ2-4 | . | TRBV19 | CASSSTSGASSTQNIQYF | TGTGCCAGTAGTTCAACCTCGGGGGCATCCTCGACCCAAAACATTCAGTACTTC
. | TRBJ2-2 | . | TRBV5-4 | CASSYLSGAPGELFF | TGTGCCAGCAGCTATCTTAGCGGCGCCCCCGGGGAGCTGTTTTTT
TRBD1 | TRBJ2-5 | . | TRBV5-1 | CASSPGTGRGETQYF | TGCGCCAGCAGCCCTGGGACAGGGAGGGGAGAGACCCAGTACTTC
. | TRBJ2-7 | . | TRBV5-6 | CASSLRYEQYF | TGTGCCAGCAGCTTGCGCTACGAGCAGTACTTC
TRBD1 | TRBJ1-2 | . | TRBV4-2 | CASSRQGTYGYTF | TGTGCCAGCAGCCGACAGGGAACCTATGGCTACACCTTC
TRBD2 | TRBJ2-3 | . | TRBV30 | CASGLAGGDTQYF | TGTGCCTCCGGACTAGCCGGAGGGGATACGCAGTATTTT
. | TRBJ1-1 | . | TRBV2 | CASSESIGQYTEAFF | TGTGCCAGCAGTGAAAGTATAGGACAGTACACTGAAGCTTTCTTT
. | TRBJ2-2 | . | TRBV19 | CASSMRRIVSGELFF | TGTGCCAGTAGTATGAGGCGGATAGTATCCGGGGAGCTGTTTTTT
TRBD1 | TRBJ1-2 | once | TRBV28 | CASSGSGGGGLSYTF | TGTGCCAGCAGTGGCTCAGGGGGCGGCGGTCTGAGCTACACCTTC
. | TRBJ1-2 | . | TRBV19 | CASSIEFRDRENYGYTF | TGTGCCAGTAGTATAGAGTTTAGGGACCGAGAAAACTATGGCTACACCTTC
. | TRBJ2-3 | . | TRBV2 | CASSEVKVGRNTDTQYF | TGTGCCAGCAGTGAAGTGAAGGTGGGAAGAAACACAGATACGCAGTATTTT
TRBD1 | TRBJ1-2 | . | TRBV6-1 | CASSENPGGNYGYTF | TGTGCCAGCAGCGAAAACCCAGGGGGAAACTATGGCTACACCTTC
TRBD2 | TRBJ2-1 | . | TRBV6-5 | CASSSPGLATQGQFF | TGTGCCAGCAGTTCCCCGGGACTAGCGACTCAGGGGCAGTTCTTC
. | TRBJ1-2 | . | TRBV28 | CASRAAANYGYTF | TGTGCCAGCAGGGCAGCAGCCAACTATGGCTACACCTTC
TRBD2 | TRBJ2-3 | . | TRBV30 | CAWASGSGADTQYF | TGTGCCTGGGCTAGCGGGAGTGGCGCAGATACGCAGTATTTT
TRBD1 | TRBJ2-7 | . | TRBV5-1 | CASSIQGQGFGEQYF | TGCGCCAGCAGCATCCAGGGACAGGGGTTCGGTGAGCAGTACTTC
. | TRBJ1-5 | . | TRBV6-5 | CASSYSRGQPQHF | TGTGCCAGCAGTTATTCCCGGGGCCAGCCCCAGCATTTT
. | TRBJ1-1 | . | TRBV2 | CASSFQGEGGTEAFF | TGTGCCAGCAGTTTTCAGGGTGAAGGCGGCACTGAAGCTTTCTTT
. | TRBJ2-2 | . | TRBV11-3 | CASSLGTYANTGELFF | TGTGCCAGCAGCCTGGGGACATACGCGAACACCGGGGAGCTGTTTTTT
. | TRBJ1-5 | few | TRBV6-5 | CASSYSTGHQPQHF | TGTGCCAGCAGTTACTCGACAGGCCATCAGCCCCAGCATTTT
. | TRBJ2-5 | . | TRBV19 | CASSTLSVETQYF | TGTGCCAGTAGTACCCTCTCCGTTGAGACCCAGTACTTC
. | TRBJ1-1 | . | TRBV6-5 | CASSYSIRNEAFF | TGTGCCAGCAGTTACTCGATCCGGAATGAAGCTTTCTTT
TRBD1 | TRBJ1-5 | . | TRBV7-8 | CASSVDRVNRQPQHF | TGTGCCAGCAGCGTAGACAGGGTGAACCGTCAGCCCCAGCATTTT
. | TRBJ1-1 | . | TRBV2 | CASSEVQAVNTEAFF | TGTGCCAGCAGTGAAGTCCAGGCCGTGAACACTGAAGCTTTCTTT
. | TRBJ1-4 | . | TRBV6-5 | CASSHGHSNEKLFF | TGTGCCAGCAGTCACGGACACTCTAATGAAAAACTGTTTTTT
TRBD1 | TRBJ1-1 | . | TRBV5-1 | CASSSGQGNTEAFF | TGCGCCAGCAGCTCGGGACAGGGGAACACTGAAGCTTTCTTT
. | TRBJ1-4 | . | TRBV5-1 | CASSLGPAGTGEKLFF | TGCGCCAGCAGCTTGGGCCCCGCAGGGACGGGGGAAAAACTGTTTTTT
TRBD2 | TRBJ2-1 | . | TRBV28 | CASSSTGTSGVSFSYNEQFF | TGTGCCAGCAGTTCGACCGGGACTAGCGGAGTTTCTTTCTCCTACAATGAGCAGTTCTTC
. | TRBJ1-3 | . | TRBV5-6 | CASSSPLPFSGNTIYF | TGTGCCAGCAGCTCGCCGCTCCCTTTCTCTGGAAACACCATATATTTT
. | TRBJ1-1 | . | TRBV6-1 | CASSRDIGATEAFF | TGTGCCAGCAGTAGGGATATTGGGGCCACTGAAGCTTTCTTT
TRBD2 | TRBJ2-7 | . | TRBV28 | CASSLSSSGDFEQYF | TGTGCCAGCAGTTTATCGTCTAGCGGGGACTTCGAGCAGTACTTC
TRBD2 | TRBJ2-1 | . | TRBV27 | CASIPSGLAGRSEQFF | TGTGCCAGCATTCCCAGTGGACTAGCGGGCAGGAGTGAGCAGTTCTTC
. | TRBJ2-2 | . | TRBV7-9 | CASSFGNTGELFF | TGTGCCAGCAGCTTTGGGAACACCGGGGAGCTGTTTTTT